This section outlines one T cell receptor beta chain sequence together with its context. Its antigen is as yet unknown. CDR1 is SEHNR, CDR2 FQNEAQ, per germline (reference sequence). This CDR3 is built from 17 residues. V lost 5 bases, J lost 0 bases, and 9 bases stayed unmatched. Using 200 ng DNA, approximately 27,000 T cell genomes, the sorted-subset replicate PCRs were run. Here immunoSEQ multiplex PCR was the method, and the copy in TCRdb shows in-frame clones only, minus some. The sample has around 620,000 clones, roughly 96% seen once. This sample is part of a study of shared clonotypes between healthy human individuals. Study results and limitations: Researchers sampled blood only, noting tissue repertoires likely differ. It was observed that approximately 5% of naive CD4 clonotypes were shared across several donors. Generation of non-shared clonotypes was less probable than generation of clonotypes shared by all four donors.

As defined, naive CD8 cells were CD45RO-negative and positively selected for CCR7, with terminally differentiated effector memory CD45RA+ cells excluded. The clonotype was recovered from a woman aged 30 to 39 in good health. Source material: naive CD8+ T cells sorted from blood. The chain couples TRBV7-9 to TRBJ1-2, with 10 bases matching TRBD1. The CDR3, as DNA: TGTGCCAGCAGCACTGGGACAGGGGCGACCACTAACTATGGCTACACCTTC. Its protein product is CASSTGTGATTNYGYTF. The entire variable domain, with the rest obtained from reference TRBV7-9 and TRBJ1-2, is as follows: DTGVSQNPRHKITKRGQNVTFRCDPISEHNRLYWYRQTLGQGPEFLTYFQNEAQLEKSRLLSDRFSAERPKGSFSTLEIQRTEQGDSAMYLCASSTGTGATTNYGYTFGSGTRLTVV.